This T cell receptor beta chain was recorded in a study of blood T cells in healthy people across ages. Regarding the study as a whole: There was a strong correlation between TCR beta diversity and naive T cell percentage. Both higher diversity and more naive CD4+ cells marked long-lived donors when set against aged donors.

Together with a sample-barcoded 5' primer, a J-beta primer mix was included in a second PCR lasting about 7 to 11 cycles. At least 2.5 million CDR3-containing paired-end reads were obtained per sample. TCRdb used MiXCR to reprocess the 5' RACE reads, holding one entry per CDR3 protein. The data show around 870,000 distinct CDR3 sequences, 29% seen once. As concerns this clonotype: Antigen specificity is unknown. The germline gene is not matched at one end of the junction; a read error may be the cause.

Per-sample yields of isolated PBMCs were at least 7 million. CDR1 is SEHNR and CDR2 is FQNEAQ in the germline V gene (reference sequence). CDR3 length equals 12 residues. The material sequenced was blood. This TCR came from a woman of 80 years or more in good health. The chain uses TRBV7-9 and TRBJ1-2, with a possible D match to TRBD1 (5 bases). The CDR3 loop reads CASTLEGLGYTF. CDR3 nucleotide sequence: TGTGCCAGCACCTTAGAGGGGCTCGGCTACACCTTC.